Listed below are T cell receptor beta chains from one sample, sequenced in a study of CD8+ T cells in alopecia areata. Here immunoSEQ multiplex PCR was the method, and the copy in TCRdb shows in-frame clones only, minus some. The profile shows 150,000 to 200,000 clones, more than 50% of them singletons. Sequenced material: CD4+ T cells sorted from blood, taken at week 24, from a patient treated with tofacitinib. All receptors come from a human donor with alopecia areata. Both conserved end residues are part of each CDR3. A D gene is named only where the DNA matches it firmly. Rows may omit the clone size; those that give it use once, few, many or a size class.

j_call: TRBJ2-2
clone_size: many
v_call: TRBV7-2
d_call: NA
cdr3_nt: TGTGCCAGCAGCTTAGTAGTCACCACCGGGGAGCTGTTTTTT
cdr3_aa: CASSLVVTTGELFF

j_call: TRBJ2-1
clone_size: NA
v_call: TRBV29-1
d_call: NA
cdr3_nt: TGCAGCGTTGAGACGTACAATGAGCAGTTCTTC
cdr3_aa: CSVETYNEQFF

j_call: TRBJ1-1
clone_size: NA
v_call: TRBV29-1
d_call: NA
cdr3_nt: TGCAGCGGAATTGTGTGGAACACTGAAGCTTTCTTT
cdr3_aa: CSGIVWNTEAFF

j_call: TRBJ2-7
clone_size: few
v_call: TRBV6-4
d_call: NA
cdr3_nt: TGTGCCAGCAGTGACTCGAGTTGGGCCTTTTACAGGCCGTCCTACGAGCAGTACTTC
cdr3_aa: CASSDSSWAFYRPSYEQYF

j_call: TRBJ1-4
clone_size: NA
v_call: TRBV30
d_call: NA
cdr3_nt: TGTGCCTGGAGTGTTCGGGAAAAACTGTTTTTT
cdr3_aa: CAWSVREKLFF

j_call: TRBJ1-2
clone_size: NA
v_call: TRBV30
d_call: TRBD1
cdr3_nt: TGTGCCTGGGCGACTGGACCGGGACAGGGGGCTGCGAGGGGCTACACCTTC
cdr3_aa: CAWATGPGQGAARGYTF

j_call: TRBJ1-5
clone_size: NA
v_call: TRBV4-3
d_call: TRBD1
cdr3_nt: TGCGCCAGCAGCCAAGGACAGGGGGACGATCAGCCCCAGCATTTT
cdr3_aa: CASSQGQGDDQPQHF

j_call: TRBJ2-1
clone_size: few
v_call: TRBV15
d_call: NA
cdr3_nt: TGTGCCACCAGCAGCGACACGCCAGTGGAGTTCTTC
cdr3_aa: CATSSDTPVEFF

j_call: TRBJ2-5
clone_size: NA
v_call: TRBV30
d_call: NA
cdr3_nt: TGTGCCTGGAGCAGCCAAGAGACCCAGTACTTC
cdr3_aa: CAWSSQETQYF

j_call: TRBJ2-2
clone_size: NA
v_call: TRBV11-2
d_call: NA
cdr3_nt: TGTGCCAGCATTGGGGGAAGGACCGGGGAGCTGTTTTTT
cdr3_aa: CASIGGRTGELFF

j_call: TRBJ1-5
clone_size: NA
v_call: TRBV30
d_call: TRBD1
cdr3_nt: TGTGCCTGGAGTGCCTCAGGGGGCCGGCAGCCCCAGCATTTT
cdr3_aa: CAWSASGGRQPQHF

j_call: TRBJ2-1
clone_size: NA
v_call: TRBV10-3
d_call: TRBD2
cdr3_nt: TGTGCCATCAGCGATGGGACTAGCGGGGGGGACGATGAGCAGTTCTTC
cdr3_aa: CAISDGTSGGDDEQFF

j_call: TRBJ1-2
clone_size: NA
v_call: TRBV29-1
d_call: NA
cdr3_nt: TGCAGCGTTGCCCAGGGGAATACCTATGGCTACACCTTC
cdr3_aa: CSVAQGNTYGYTF

j_call: TRBJ2-3
clone_size: once
v_call: TRBV4-3
d_call: NA
cdr3_nt: TGCGCCAGCAGCCCTGGAGGACCGGGGGAGATCACAGATACGCAGTATTTT
cdr3_aa: CASSPGGPGEITDTQYF

j_call: TRBJ1-5
clone_size: NA
v_call: TRBV27
d_call: TRBD1
cdr3_nt: TGTGCCAGCAGTTTAAGGGGGACAGACCATCAGCCCCAGCATTTT
cdr3_aa: CASSLRGTDHQPQHF

j_call: TRBJ1-5
clone_size: NA
v_call: TRBV6-5
d_call: NA
cdr3_nt: TGTGCCAGCAACCTTGGAGTCGCTCAGCCCCAGCATTTT
cdr3_aa: CASNLGVAQPQHF

j_call: TRBJ2-7
clone_size: few
v_call: TRBV2
d_call: NA
cdr3_nt: TGTGCCAGCAGTTTCACCTACGAGCAGTACTTC
cdr3_aa: CASSFTYEQYF

j_call: TRBJ1-1
clone_size: few
v_call: TRBV14
d_call: TRBD1
cdr3_nt: TGTGCCAGCAGCCCTTTGACAGGGGTGAACACTGAAGCTTTCTTT
cdr3_aa: CASSPLTGVNTEAFF